This TCR delta chain was captured in a study of gamma-delta chains in newborns, infants, children. TCRdb re-processed the reads using CATT. The table shows about 8,500 delta-chain clones, with roughly 3.5% occurring only once. Comment on this clone: A read error may explain this, as a much larger clone is one base away. Different DNA sequences within this sample yield the same CDR3.

CDR3 length: 19 amino acids. V was clipped by 3 bases and J by 5 bases; unmatched bases: 13. Germline loops: CDR1 GEAIGNYY, CDR2 EKD. The clonotype was recovered from a child who was a newborn, infant or young child, either healthy, febrile or measles-vaccinated (not recorded which). Specimen: blood. The chain uses TRDV2 and TRDJ3, with 9 positions matching TRDD3. CDR3 region: CACDALLGDTDRDTRQMFF. The CDR3 region has the DNA TGTGCCTGTGACGCCCTACTGGGGGACACGGACAGGGACACCCGACAGATGTTTTTC.